The rows below give T cell receptor beta chains drawn from one sample of a study of T-cell memory formation after mild COVID-19. One entry per CDR3 protein, called by TCRdb with MiXCR from the 5' RACE reads. Of approximately 430,000 distinct CDR3 sequences in the sample, around 22% are singletons; the top ten hold under 15%. Material: PBMCs or a T cell subset sorted from them (not recorded which). The receptors originated from an adult woman who had mild COVID-19 (a few samples of this study predate the infection). Cell type and time point are not known. The CDR3 runs from the conserved cysteine through the conserved F or W. D genes are given only for firm matches. A row's size may be missing; if present it is once, few, many or a size class.

>TRBD2|TRBV7-8|few|TRBJ2-5
CASSSGGLVETQYF
TGTGCCAGCAGCTCCGGGGGACTAGTGGAGACCCAGTACTTC
>TRBD1|TRBV6-5|.|TRBJ2-5
CASSEDRDSRETQYF
TGTGCCAGCAGTGAGGACCGGGACAGTCGGGAGACCCAGTACTTC
>TRBD1|TRBV12-3/TRBV12-4|.|TRBJ1-6
CASSSLRTGGDSPLHF
TGTGCCAGCAGTTCGTTAAGGACAGGGGGCGATTCACCCCTCCACTTT
>.|TRBV7-9|.|TRBJ1-5
CASSLALGQSRGNQPQHF
TGTGCCAGCAGCTTAGCGCTTGGACAGTCGCGCGGCAATCAGCCCCAGCATTTT
>.|TRBV12-3/TRBV12-4|few|TRBJ1-2
CASSNRVTSRDGYTF
TGTGCCAGCTCTAACCGAGTAACCTCCCGGGATGGCTACACCTTC
>.|TRBV7-9|few|TRBJ2-1
CASSLAAGHLARNEQFF
TGTGCCAGCAGCTTAGCAGCGGGACACCTGGCGAGGAATGAGCAGTTCTTC
>.|TRBV2|few|TRBJ2-3
CASRREGTAADTQYF
TGTGCCAGCAGAAGAGAAGGGACCGCCGCAGATACGCAGTATTTT
>TRBD2|TRBV12-3/TRBV12-4|.|TRBJ2-5
CASMGGSGQETQYF
TGTGCCAGCATGGGCGGGAGTGGACAAGAGACCCAGTACTTC
>.|TRBV28|.|TRBJ2-1
CASSKIGREVHNEQFF
TGTGCCAGCAGCAAAATCGGCAGGGAAGTCCACAATGAGCAGTTCTTC
>.|TRBV9|.|TRBJ1-1
CASSVEPRGTEAFF
TGTGCCAGCAGCGTAGAGCCCAGGGGTACTGAAGCTTTCTTT
>TRBD2|TRBV20-1|many|TRBJ2-7
CSAYPLGRARSEQYF
TGCAGTGCTTACCCTCTGGGGAGGGCCAGGAGCGAGCAGTACTTC
>.|TRBV5-1|few|TRBJ2-5
CASSSTGTQETQYF
TGCGCCAGCAGTTCTACAGGGACCCAAGAGACCCAGTACTTC
>TRBD2|TRBV20-1|few|TRBJ2-7
CSAQHTSGVEQYF
TGCAGTGCTCAGCACACTAGCGGGGTCGAGCAGTACTTC
>.|TRBV7-6|.|TRBJ2-7
CASSPSRSEQYF
TGTGCCAGCAGCCCAAGCAGGTCCGAGCAGTACTTC
>.|TRBV3-1|few|TRBJ1-1
CASSQYDRHTEAFF
TGTGCCAGCAGCCAATACGACAGGCACACTGAAGCTTTCTTT
>TRBD1|TRBV5-1|many|TRBJ2-2
CASSRGQGSMFF
TGCGCCAGCAGCCGGGGACAGGGTTCGATGTTTTTT
>.|TRBV6-2/TRBV6-3|.|TRBJ2-1
CASRLLAAYNEQFF
TGTGCCAGCAGGTTACTAGCTGCCTACAATGAGCAGTTCTTC
>.|TRBV7-2|few|TRBJ2-7
CASSLEALPGYEQYF
TGTGCCAGCAGCTTAGAGGCCCTCCCGGGCTACGAGCAGTACTTC
>TRBD1|TRBV12-3/TRBV12-4|.|TRBJ1-4
CASSEAGGGGKLFF
TGTGCCAGCAGTGAAGCGGGAGGGGGCGGAAAACTGTTTTTT
>TRBD1|TRBV5-5|few|TRBJ2-1
CASRLGDRGLTNDDEQFF
TGTGCCAGCAGGCTCGGGGACAGGGGGCTGACGAACGATGATGAGCAGTTCTTC
>.|TRBV10-3|few|TRBJ1-4
CAISESMAEKLFF
TGTGCCATCAGTGAGTCCATGGCTGAAAAACTGTTTTTT
>.|TRBV25-1|.|TRBJ2-1
CASSEGLGGNNEQFF
TGTGCCAGCAGTGAGGGTCTAGGGGGGAACAATGAGCAGTTCTTC
>TRBD1|TRBV10-3|few|TRBJ1-6
CAIRDSHNSPLHF
TGTGCCATCCGGGACAGCCATAATTCACCCCTCCACTTT
>.|TRBV18|.|TRBJ2-7
CASSLTDVRSYEQYF
TGTGCCAGCTCACTAACGGACGTCCGCTCCTACGAGCAGTACTTC
>TRBD1|TRBV7-8|.|TRBJ1-1
CASSLNPPGQGALEAFF
TGTGCCAGCAGCTTAAACCCCCCAGGGCAGGGGGCCTTAGAAGCTTTCTTT
>.|TRBV7-3|few|TRBJ2-3
CASTSEFGDTQYF
TGTGCCAGCACCTCCGAGTTTGGTGATACGCAGTATTTT
>TRBD2|TRBV7-6|few|TRBJ2-5
CASSLSPGLAGGETQYF
TGTGCCAGCAGCTTATCCCCCGGACTAGCGGGAGGAGAGACCCAGTACTTC
>TRBD2|TRBV24-1|few|TRBJ2-1
CATSGDLREGSYNEQFF
TGTGCCACTTCAGGGGATCTGCGGGAGGGCTCCTACAATGAGCAGTTCTTC
>.|TRBV7-9|few|TRBJ2-1
CASSTTGTRGRGEQFF
TGTGCCAGCAGCACCACAGGGACACGGGGGAGAGGTGAGCAGTTCTTC
>TRBD1|TRBV6-5|.|TRBJ2-3
CASSYAPGQGADTQYF
TGTGCCAGCAGTTACGCACCGGGACAGGGGGCAGATACGCAGTATTTT
>.|TRBV3-1|few|TRBJ2-1
CASSQSLARGNEQFF
TGTGCCAGCAGCCAATCGCTAGCCCGTGGTAATGAGCAGTTCTTC
>TRBD1|TRBV29-1|.|TRBJ2-7
CSALGTAPEQYF
TGCAGCGCTCTTGGGACAGCCCCCGAGCAGTACTTC
>TRBD2|TRBV24-1|.|TRBJ2-1
CAISALKGGDGRAYNEQFF
TGTGCCATCAGTGCCCTCAAAGGTGGCGATGGGAGGGCCTACAATGAGCAGTTCTTC
>TRBD1|TRBV6-1|.|TRBJ1-2
CASSEAGTGGPGYTF
TGTGCCAGCAGTGAGGCCGGGACAGGGGGCCCTGGCTACACCTTC
>.|TRBV6-6|.|TRBJ2-7
CASSYPDAGKGQYF
TGTGCCAGCAGTTACCCGGATGCGGGCAAAGGGCAGTACTTC
>.|TRBV5-1|.|TRBJ1-1
CASSSLGGGTEAFF
TGCGCCAGCAGCTCGTTGGGGGGTGGAACTGAAGCTTTCTTT
>.|TRBV5-6|few|TRBJ1-6
CASSLGGISPLHF
TGTGCCAGCAGCTTGGGGGGCATTTCACCCCTCCACTTT
>.|TRBV6-5|.|TRBJ2-1
CASMVGVTYNEQFF
TGTGCCAGCATGGTGGGAGTAACCTACAATGAGCAGTTCTTC
>.|TRBV6-5|.|TRBJ1-5
CATRLSSNQPQHF
TGTGCCACGCGCTTATCTAGCAATCAGCCCCAGCATTTT
>TRBD2|TRBV30|.|TRBJ2-2
CAWSKTRGGPQLNTGELFF
TGTGCCTGGAGTAAGACTCGCGGGGGGCCCCAACTGAACACCGGGGAGCTGTTTTTT
>.|TRBV27|.|TRBJ2-1
CAAGRRFNEQFF
TGTGCCGCGGGACGAAGGTTCAATGAGCAGTTCTTC
>TRBD2|TRBV20-1|.|TRBJ2-7
CSARTPPQGLAGRTYEQYF
TGCAGTGCTAGAACACCACCCCAGGGACTAGCGGGACGGACCTACGAGCAGTACTTC
>.|TRBV6-2/TRBV6-3|.|TRBJ1-2
CASRAGRDGYTF
TGTGCCAGCAGGGCCGGACGGGATGGCTACACCTTC
>.|TRBV7-3|few|TRBJ2-2
CASSSPRYSGGTGELFF
TGTGCCAGCAGCTCCCCGAGGTATAGCGGTGGCACCGGGGAGCTGTTTTTT
>TRBD2|TRBV7-9|.|TRBJ2-1
CASSASKTSGPYNEQFF
TGTGCCAGCAGCGCATCCAAGACTAGCGGCCCCTACAATGAGCAGTTCTTC